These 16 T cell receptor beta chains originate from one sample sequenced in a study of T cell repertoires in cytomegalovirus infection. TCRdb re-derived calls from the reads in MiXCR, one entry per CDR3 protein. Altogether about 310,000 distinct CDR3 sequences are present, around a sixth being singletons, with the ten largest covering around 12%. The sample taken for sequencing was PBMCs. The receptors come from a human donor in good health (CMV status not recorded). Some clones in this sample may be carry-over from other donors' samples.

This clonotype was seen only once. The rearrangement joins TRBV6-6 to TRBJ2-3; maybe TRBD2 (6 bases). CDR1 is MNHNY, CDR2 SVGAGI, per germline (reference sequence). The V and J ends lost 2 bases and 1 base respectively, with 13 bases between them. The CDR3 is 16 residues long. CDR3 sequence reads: CASSYGTGVRTDTQYF. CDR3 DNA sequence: TGTGCCAGCAGTTACGGGACGGGGGTACGCACAGATACGCAGTATTTT.

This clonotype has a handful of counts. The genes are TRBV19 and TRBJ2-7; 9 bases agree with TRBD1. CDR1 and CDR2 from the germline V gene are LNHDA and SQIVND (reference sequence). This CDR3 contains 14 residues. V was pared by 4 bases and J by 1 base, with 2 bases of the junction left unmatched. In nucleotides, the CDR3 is TGTGCCAGTAGTACGGACAGGGGATCCTACGAGCAGTACTTC. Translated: CASSTDRGSYEQYF. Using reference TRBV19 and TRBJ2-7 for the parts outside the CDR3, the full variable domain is DGGITQSPKYLFRKEGQNVTLSCEQNLNHDAMYWYRQDPGQGLRLIYYSQIVNDFQKGDIAEGYSVSREKKESFPLTVTSAQKNPTAFYLCASSTDRGSYEQYFGPGTRLTVT.

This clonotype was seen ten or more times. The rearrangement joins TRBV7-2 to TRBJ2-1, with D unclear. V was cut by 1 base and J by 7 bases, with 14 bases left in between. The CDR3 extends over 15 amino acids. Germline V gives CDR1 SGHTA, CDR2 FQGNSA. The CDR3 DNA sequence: TGTGCCAGCAGCTTAGTGTTACAGTTTAGGAATGAGCAGTTCTTC. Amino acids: CASSLVLQFRNEQFF. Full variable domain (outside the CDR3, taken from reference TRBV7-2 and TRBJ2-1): GAGVSQSPSNKVTEKGKDVELRCDPISGHTALYWYRQSLGQGLEFLIYFQGNSAPDKSGLPSDRFSAERTGGSVSTLTIQRTQQEDSAVYLCASSLVLQFRNEQFFGPGTRLTVL.

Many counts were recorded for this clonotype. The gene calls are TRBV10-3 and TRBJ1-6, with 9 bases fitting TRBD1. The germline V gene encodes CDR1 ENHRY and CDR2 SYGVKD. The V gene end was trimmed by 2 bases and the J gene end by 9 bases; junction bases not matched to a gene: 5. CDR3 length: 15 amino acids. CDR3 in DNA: TGTGCCATCAGTGAGACGGGACAGGGTGCTTCACCCCTCCACTTT. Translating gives CAISETGQGASPLHF.

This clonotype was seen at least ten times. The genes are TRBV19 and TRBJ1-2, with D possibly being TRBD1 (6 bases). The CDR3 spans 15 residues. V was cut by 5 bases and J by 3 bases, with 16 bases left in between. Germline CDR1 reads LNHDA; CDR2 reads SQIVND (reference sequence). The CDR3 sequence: CASSPVGGSHYGYTF. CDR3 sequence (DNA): TGTGCCAGTAGTCCCGTCGGGGGCAGTCACTATGGCTACACCTTC. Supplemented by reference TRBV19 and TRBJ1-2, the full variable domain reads DGGITQSPKYLFRKEGQNVTLSCEQNLNHDAMYWYRQDPGQGLRLIYYSQIVNDFQKGDIAEGYSVSREKKESFPLTVTSAQKNPTAFYLCASSPVGGSHYGYTFGSGTRLTVV.

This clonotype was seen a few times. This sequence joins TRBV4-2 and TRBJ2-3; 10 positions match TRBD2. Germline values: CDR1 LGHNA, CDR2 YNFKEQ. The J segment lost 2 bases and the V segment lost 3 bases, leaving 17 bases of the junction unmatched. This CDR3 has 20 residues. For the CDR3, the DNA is TGTGCCAGCAGCCACCAAACCCCTAGCGGGGGCCCACTTTTCACAGATACGCAGTATTTT. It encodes CASSHQTPSGGPLFTDTQYF.

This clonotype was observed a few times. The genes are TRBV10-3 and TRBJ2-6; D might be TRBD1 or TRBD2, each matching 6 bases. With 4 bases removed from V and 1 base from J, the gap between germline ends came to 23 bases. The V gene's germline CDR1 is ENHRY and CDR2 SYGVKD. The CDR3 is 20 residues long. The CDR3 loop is CAISAGVGGALVSGANVLTF. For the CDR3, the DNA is TGTGCCATCAGTGCTGGGGTCGGGGGCGCGTTGGTATCTGGGGCCAACGTCCTGACTTTC.

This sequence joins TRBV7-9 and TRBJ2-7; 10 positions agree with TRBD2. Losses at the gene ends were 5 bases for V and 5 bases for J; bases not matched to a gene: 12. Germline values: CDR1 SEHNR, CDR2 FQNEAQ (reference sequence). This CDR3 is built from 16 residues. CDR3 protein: CASSPGLARGNDEQYF. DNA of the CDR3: TGTGCCAGCAGCCCGGGACTAGCGAGGGGGAACGACGAGCAGTACTTC.

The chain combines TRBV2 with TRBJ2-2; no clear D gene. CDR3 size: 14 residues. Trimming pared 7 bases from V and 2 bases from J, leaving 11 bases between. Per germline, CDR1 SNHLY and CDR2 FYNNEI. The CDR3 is CASKWSRNTGELFF. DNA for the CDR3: TGTGCCAGCAAATGGAGCCGAAACACCGGGGAGCTGTTTTTT.

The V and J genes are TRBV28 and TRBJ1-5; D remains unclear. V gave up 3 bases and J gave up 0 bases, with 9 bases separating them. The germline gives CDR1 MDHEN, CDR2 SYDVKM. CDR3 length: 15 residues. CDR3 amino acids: CASSFGGVSNQPQHF. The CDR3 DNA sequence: TGTGCCAGCAGTTTCGGCGGGGTTAGCAATCAGCCCCAGCATTTT.

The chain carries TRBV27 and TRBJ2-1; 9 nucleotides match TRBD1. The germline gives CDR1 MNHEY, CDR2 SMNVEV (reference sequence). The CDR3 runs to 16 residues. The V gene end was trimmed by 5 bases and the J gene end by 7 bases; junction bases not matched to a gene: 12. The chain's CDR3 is CASSPIGTGSWNEQFF. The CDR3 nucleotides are TGTGCCAGCAGTCCTATCGGGACAGGGTCGTGGAATGAGCAGTTCTTC.

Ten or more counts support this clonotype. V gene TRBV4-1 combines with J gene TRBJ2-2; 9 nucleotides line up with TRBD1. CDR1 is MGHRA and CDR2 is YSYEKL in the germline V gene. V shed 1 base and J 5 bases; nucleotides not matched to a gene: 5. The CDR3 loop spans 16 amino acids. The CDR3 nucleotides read TGCGCCAGCAGCCAAGGGGACAGGGTCCCAACCGGGGAGCTGTTTTTT. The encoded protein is CASSQGDRVPTGELFF.

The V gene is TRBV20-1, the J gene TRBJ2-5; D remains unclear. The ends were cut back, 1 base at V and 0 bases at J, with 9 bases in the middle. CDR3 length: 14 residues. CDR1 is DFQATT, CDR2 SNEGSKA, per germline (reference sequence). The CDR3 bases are TGCAGTGCTAGAGTGGCCCCGAACCAAGAGACCCAGTACTTC. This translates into CSARVAPNQETQYF.

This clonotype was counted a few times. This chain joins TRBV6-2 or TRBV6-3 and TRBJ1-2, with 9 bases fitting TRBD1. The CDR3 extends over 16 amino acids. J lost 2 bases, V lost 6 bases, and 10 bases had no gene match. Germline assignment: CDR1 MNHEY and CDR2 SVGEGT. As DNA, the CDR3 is TGTGCCAGCAGCTCCGGACAGGGGATTTTCAACTATGGCTACACCTTC. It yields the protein CASSSGQGIFNYGYTF.

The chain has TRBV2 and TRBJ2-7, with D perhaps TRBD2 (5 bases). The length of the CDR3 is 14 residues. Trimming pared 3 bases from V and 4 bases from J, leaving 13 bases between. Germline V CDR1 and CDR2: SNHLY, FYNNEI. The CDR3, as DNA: TGTGCCAGCAGTGATTGGGGTACGGGGTACGAGCAGTACTTC. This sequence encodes CASSDWGTGYEQYF.

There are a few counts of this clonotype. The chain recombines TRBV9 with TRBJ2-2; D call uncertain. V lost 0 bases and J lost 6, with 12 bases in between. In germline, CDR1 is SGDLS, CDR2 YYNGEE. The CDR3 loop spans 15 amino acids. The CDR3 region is CASSVAPVAAGELFF. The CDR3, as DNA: TGTGCCAGCAGCGTAGCTCCCGTGGCAGCCGGGGAGCTGTTTTTT.